One sample yielded the 20 T cell receptor beta chains listed below, sequenced in a study of cytomegalovirus exposure and HLA in healthy donors. The PCR employed 60 Vbeta primers together with 13 Jbeta primers. Produced via immunoSEQ multiplex PCR; TCRdb's table is partial and in-frame only. The sample lists some 150,000 clones; 72% were seen once. The sequencing input was PBMCs. These receptors were obtained from a man aged 40-55 years in good health and CMV-seronegative.

Note on this clone: The junction differs from germline at one of its ends, possibly a read error. This chain links TRBV2 with TRBJ1-4; 7 bases align to TRBD1. Germline CDR1 is SNHLY and CDR2 is FYNNEI. This CDR3 has 11 amino acids. This chain's CDR3 is CAGRQGEGMSF. As DNA, the CDR3 is TGTGCCGGCCGACAGGGAGAAGGAATGAGTTTT.

The chain recombines TRBV9 with TRBJ1-3, with D hard to call. The ends were cut back, 2 bases at V and 1 base at J, with 7 bases in the middle. This CDR3 spans 14 amino acids. The germline V gene has CDR1 SGDLS and CDR2 YYNGEE. CDR3 protein: CASSVQVSGNTIYF. The CDR3 nucleotides read TGTGCCAGCAGCGTCCAGGTGTCTGGAAACACCATATATTTT.

CDR3 sequence reads: CASSFLAEDNEQFF. CDR3 coding DNA: TGCGCCAGCAGCTTCTTAGCAGAAGACAATGAGCAGTTCTTC. V usage is TRBV5-1 and J usage is TRBJ2-1; D not resolved. This CDR3 is 14 amino acids long. CDR1 and CDR2 (germline): SGHRS, YFSETQ. The ends were cut back, 2 bases at V and 5 bases at J, with 11 bases in the middle.

The chain joins TRBV4-3 to TRBJ2-7; 9 nucleotides agree with TRBD2. J lost 5 bases, V lost 4 bases, and 15 bases had no gene match. This CDR3 region has 17 residues. The germline V gene encodes CDR1 LGHNA and CDR2 YSLEER. Here the CDR3 DNA reads TGCGCCAGCAGCCCGCGTGTAGCGGGAGAGATGTTTGACGAGCAGTACTTC. Its protein product is CASSPRVAGEMFDEQYF.

This clone showed up just a few times. V gene TRBV6-1 combines with J gene TRBJ1-5; D possibly corresponds to TRBD1 (5 bases). V lost 7 bases and J 5 bases, leaving 15 bases between the germline ends. The V gene's germline CDR1 is MNHNS and CDR2 SASEGT. The CDR3 consists of 14 residues. The DNA for the CDR3 is TGTGCCAGCACCTCAAGCGGGGGGGATCAGCCCCAGCATTTT. This gives the protein CASTSSGGDQPQHF.

This clone occurred a few times. The CDR3 region is CASSLTGNTQYF. CDR3 DNA sequence: TGTGCCAGCAGCTTGACAGGGAATACGCAGTATTTT. The chain has TRBV5-4 and TRBJ2-3; a possible D gene is TRBD1 (6 bases). In germline, CDR1 is SGHNT, CDR2 YYREEE (reference sequence). V was trimmed by 1 base and J by 7 bases, leaving 7 bases between them. This CDR3 has 12 residues. Combining the CDR3 with reference TRBV5-4 and TRBJ2-3 gives the whole variable domain ETGVTQSPTHLIKTRGQQVTLRCSSQSGHNTVSWYQQALGQGPQFIFQYYREEENGRGNFPPRFSGLQFPNYSSELNVNALELDDSALYLCASSLTGNTQYFGPGTRLTVL.

CDR3: CASSRRGTGGADSGNTIYF. The CDR3 coding sequence is TGTGCCAGCAGCCGGAGGGGGACAGGGGGCGCCGACTCTGGAAACACCATATATTTT. This sequence joins TRBV11-2 and TRBJ1-3, with TRBD1 matching over 12 bases. CDR1 is SGHAT, CDR2 FQNNGV, per germline. The CDR3 runs to 19 residues. V trimming: 5 bases; J trimming: 0 bases; junction bases outside the gene matches: 11.

The gene calls are TRBV10-3 and TRBJ2-1, with 7 bases identical to TRBD1. The CDR3 spans 13 residues. The germline gives CDR1 ENHRY, CDR2 SYGVKD. The trim removed 6 bases at V and 6 bases at J, leaving 5 bases unmatched. The CDR3 region is CAISSDRFNEQFF. The CDR3 DNA reads as TGTGCCATCAGCTCGGACAGGTTCAATGAGCAGTTCTTC.

The V call is TRBV5-6, the J call TRBJ1-6; D unresolved. Germline lookup yields CDR1 SGHDT and CDR2 YYEEEE. V was trimmed by 0 bases and J by 14 bases, leaving 15 bases between them. The CDR3 is 14 residues long. CDR3 amino acids: CASSLGLGFSTLHF. The CDR3 DNA follows: TGTGCCAGCAGCTTGGGACTCGGATTCTCGACCCTCCACTTT. The entire variable domain, with the rest obtained from reference TRBV5-6 and TRBJ1-6, is as follows: DAGVTQSPTHLIKTRGQQVTLRCSPKSGHDTVSWYQQALGQGPQFIFQYYEEEERQRGNFPDRFSGHQFPNYSSELNVNALLLGDSALYLCASSLGLGFSTLHFGNGTRLTVT.

The chain recombines TRBV5-1 with TRBJ2-3; 10 bases agree with TRBD2. This CDR3 spans 15 amino acids. Per the germline V gene, CDR1 is SGHRS and CDR2 is YFSETQ. V shed 2 bases and J 5 bases; nucleotides not matched to a gene: 5. CDR3 coding DNA: TGCGCCAGCAGCTTAGGACTAGCGGTCGTAGATACGCAGTATTTT. It specifies CASSLGLAVVDTQYF. The complete variable domain, with remaining parts taken from reference TRBV5-1 and TRBJ2-3, reads KAGVTQTPRYLIKTRGQQVTLSCSPISGHRSVSWYQQTPGQGLQFLFEYFSETQRNKGNFPGRFSGRQFSNSRSEMNVSTLELGDSALYLCASSLGLAVVDTQYFGPGTRLTVL.

This clone has a single count. The CDR3 spells CASSYPGVPEQYF. CDR3 bases: TGTGCCAGCAGTTACCCCGGTGTCCCGGAGCAGTACTTC. The V and J genes are TRBV27 and TRBJ2-7; D unclear. In germline, CDR1 is MNHEY, CDR2 SMNVEV (reference sequence). The CDR3 runs to 13 residues. Trimming removed 4 bases from V and 7 bases from J, with 14 bases in between.

The V call is TRBV7-3, the J call TRBJ2-1, with 7 positions matching TRBD2. After removal of 5 bases from V and 9 bases from J, the junction contained 7 bases not matched to a gene. The CDR3 has 13 residues. CDR1 SGHTA and CDR2 FQGTGA come from the germline V gene. DNA of the CDR3: TGTGCCAGCAGCCTCCGAGGGGAGGGTGAGCAGTTCTTC. This translates into CASSLRGEGEQFF.

This chain uses TRBV27 with TRBJ2-5, with unresolved D. The J call may not be correct, given that the DNA end is closer to TRBJ2-7. The CDR3 has 13 amino acids. Germline CDR1 is MNHEY and CDR2 is SMNVEV (reference sequence). The CDR3 coding sequence is TGTGCCAGCAGTTTCCAGGTCTCCTACGAGCAGTACTTC. Its protein is CASSFQVSYEQYF.

This chain joins TRBV6-5 and TRBJ1-2; D is possibly TRBD1 (5 bases). This CDR3 is 15 amino acids long. Germline CDR1 MNHEY, CDR2 SVGAGI. Trimming took off 0 bases at V and 6 bases at J, with 14 bases between the two ends. CDR3 loop: CASSYSIYRGDGYTF. The CDR3 DNA is TGTGCCAGCAGTTACTCTATTTATAGGGGCGATGGCTACACCTTC.

The rearrangement links TRBV28 to TRBJ2-1; D is possibly TRBD1 (6 bases). The V end was cut by 4 bases, the J end by 12 bases, with 25 bases between. Germline assignment: CDR1 MDHEN and CDR2 SYDVKM. There are 16 residues in the CDR3. In nucleotides, the CDR3 is TGTGCCAGCAGTTCGGCAGGGGCGATCTCCTTATCCGCGCAGTTCTTC. Translation: CASSSAGAISLSAQFF. Together with reference TRBV28 and TRBJ2-1, the CDR3 gives the full variable domain: DVKVTQSSRYLVKRTGEKVFLECVQDMDHENMFWYRQDPGLGLRLIYFSYDVKMKEKGDIPEGYSVSREKKERFSLILESASTNQTSMYLCASSSAGAISLSAQFFGPGTRLTVL.

DNA of the CDR3: TGTGCCAGCTCACCGGGGCATTACAATGAGCAGTTCTTC. The encoded protein is CASSPGHYNEQFF. The chain carries TRBV18 and TRBJ2-1; weak D call: TRBD1 (5 bases). Germline V gives CDR1 KGHSH, CDR2 LQKENI. V was shortened by 3 bases and J by 4 bases, with 7 bases between the two germline ends. The CDR3 length is 13 residues.

The chain is built from TRBV15 and TRBJ2-1; TRBD2 matches at 8 bases. Germline V gene lookup returns CDR1 LNHNV and CDR2 YYDKDF (reference sequence). CDR3 size: 13 residues. V gave up 8 bases and J gave up 5 bases; unmatched junction bases: 5. CDR3 coding DNA: TGTGCCACCGGTCTAGCGGGCCACAATGAGCAGTTCTTC. It codes for CATGLAGHNEQFF.

The J gene is TRBJ1-3, the V gene TRBV25-1; a weak D match, TRBD1 (5 bases). This CDR3 spans 16 amino acids. V lost 2 bases to trimming and J lost 1 base, with 12 bases between them. CDR1 MGHDK and CDR2 SYGVNS come from the germline V gene. CDR3 nucleotides: TGTGCCAGCAGTGAACACTCGCGGGGGTCTGGAAACACCATATATTTT. Translation: CASSEHSRGSGNTIYF.

The J gene is TRBJ2-1, the V gene TRBV5-1; D may be TRBD1 (5 bases). Deletions cut 0 bases from V and 5 bases from J, with 18 bases between. CDR1 is SGHRS and CDR2 is YFSETQ in the germline V gene. The CDR3 runs to 17 residues. The CDR3 DNA reads TGCGCCAGCAGCTTGGGCAGGGTTAGGTTCGGAAACAATGAGCAGTTCTTC. This translates into CASSLGRVRFGNNEQFF.

The genes are TRBV4-1 and TRBJ1-1; D perhaps matches TRBD1 (5 bases). Germline-derived CDR1 and CDR2 are MGHRA and YSYEKL. This CDR3 is 15 amino acids long. V was cut by 1 base and J by 0 bases, with 9 bases left in between. The CDR3 DNA sequence: TGCGCCAGCAGCCAAGCCCAGGGCGTGAACACTGAAGCTTTCTTT. Amino acids: CASSQAQGVNTEAFF.